This T cell receptor (beta chain) was sequenced in a study of blood T cell repertoires in COVID-19 (dated by TCRdb to 2019 to 2021). Regarding the complete study: The collaborator samples originated in the United States, Italy and Spain and spanned the acute and convalescent phases of COVID-19. The material from the prospective study consisted of cDNA or gDNA derived from T cells, B-cell-depleted T cells, or PBMCs. Subjects who had been exposed to COVID-19, were actively infected with it, or had recovered from it provided the deeply sampled blood TCRbeta repertoires that made up the dataset. A freely available public database, intended as a resource for researchers studying the immune response to SARS-CoV-2, is where the repertoires were released. The samples were drawn from two sources: the first 160 participants of the ongoing ImmuneRACE study, and 1,000 to 1,500 subjects contributed by 6 global collaborators. Sample metadata almost always included a de-identified subject ID, COVID-19 status, age in years and sex. HLA class I and class II types, where available, came from metadata supplied by the sample provider rather than from assay-based typing.

Points the paper makes about the study in general: The quantity of clinical and demographic metadata differed by source and by participant and was supplied without curation.

Enrolling through a virtual design, the prospective study's participants ranged in age from roughly 18 to 89 years and lived across more than 20 United States geographic areas. In the prospective study, cohorts were assigned on the basis of participant-reported clinical history obtained from a screening survey and a study questionnaire. A participant counted as exposed if, within 2 weeks of entering the study, that participant had been in contact with someone who had a PCR-confirmed or clinician-diagnosed COVID-19 case. In the prospective study, whole blood, serum and a nasopharyngeal or oropharyngeal swab were collected from each participant by mobile phlebotomists. Over a 2-month period, participants in the prospective study had the option of providing additional blood draws and questionnaires. Blood samples from the prospective study were shipped frozen or at room temperature prior to DNA extraction.

With respect to this clone: What this receptor recognizes is not known. Base qualities are missing; no much larger clone stands one base away.

The CDR3 contains 15 residues, cysteine and phenylalanine counted. Only CDR3 DNA is held: 45 bases, read in frame from base 1. The germline V and J ends show losses of 0 bases and 11 bases respectively, and no gene match explains 10 bases of the junction. TCRbeta CDR3 regions were amplified from genomic DNA by means of the immunoSEQ Assay, a bias-controlled multiplex PCR. The original methods were these. Within the assay, amplification of reference gene primers was used to estimate how many nucleated cells each sample contained. To quantify the absolute abundance of each unique TCRbeta CDR3 rearrangement, sequence reads were collapsed and filtered. For each sample, productive Simpson clonality was calculated as the square root of Simpson's diversity index over productive rearrangements. Entries here come from immuneACCESS through TCRdb and include only in-frame sequences with V and J called. Some clones fail to appear in such tables; in the studies checked, an unresolved V gene covers under half of the shortfall, and the cause of the remainder is unknown. V and J calls plus clone size are reproduced from that table; the DNA served to infer D and trimming. Counted in this sample were about 250,000 clones; roughly 84% of them appeared once. The ten largest clones add up to about 6.2% of the sample.

The sequence was obtained from a woman aged 45-65 years who had been exposed to COVID-19. The chain was built from TRBV23-1 and TRBJ1-5; 7 junctional bases match TRBD1. TRBV23-1 carries the ORF label, with uncertain function. Source material: PBMCs or T cells enriched from blood (not recorded which). Read as DNA, the sequence is TGCGCCAGCAGTCAATCATGGACAGGCCCTAGATCCCAGCATTTT. Its coded protein is CASSQSWTGPRSQHF.